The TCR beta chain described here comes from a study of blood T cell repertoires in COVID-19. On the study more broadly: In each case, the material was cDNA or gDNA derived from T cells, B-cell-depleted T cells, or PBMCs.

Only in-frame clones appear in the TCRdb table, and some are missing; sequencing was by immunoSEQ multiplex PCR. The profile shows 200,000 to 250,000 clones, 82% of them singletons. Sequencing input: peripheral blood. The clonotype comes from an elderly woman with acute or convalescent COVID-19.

CDR3 coding DNA: TGTGCCAGCAGTCGGACAGAGAGTAATTCACCCCTCCACTTT. Amino acid sequence: CASSRTESNSPLHF. The genes are TRBV6-2 or TRBV6-3 and TRBJ1-6; a weak D match, TRBD1 (6 bases). The CDR3 extends over 14 amino acids. Germline V CDR1 and CDR2: MNHEY, SVGEGT. V lost 5 bases and J 6 bases, leaving 11 bases between the germline ends.